The rows below give T cell receptor beta chains drawn from one sample of a study of blood T cell repertoires in COVID-19. Data came from immunoSEQ multiplex PCR; TCRdb stores just in-frame clones and leaves some out. The sample holds approximately 180,000 clones, roughly 79% seen once. The sample taken for sequencing was peripheral blood. These receptor sequences come from a woman in her 70s with acute or convalescent COVID-19. The CDR3 runs from the conserved cysteine through the conserved F or W. The D gene is left open where the match is weak. Clone size is stated in some rows and not others, as once, few, many or a class when expanded.

>NA|TRBV5-4|TRBJ2-2|TRBD1
TGTGCCAGCAGCTTGGATTTTTTTGGACAGGGGGCGTTGAGCACCGGGGAGCTGTTTTTT
CASSLDFFGQGALSTGELFF
>NA|TRBV2|TRBJ2-2|NA
TGTGCCAGCAGGCCCAGTACCATGAACACCGGGGAGCTGTTTTTT
CASRPSTMNTGELFF
>NA|TRBV29-1|TRBJ2-7|NA
TGCAGCGTTGAAGATCCCCTAGCGCCGGGGCAGTACTTC
CSVEDPLAPGQYF
>NA|TRBV6-1|TRBJ2-1|TRBD2
TGTGCCAGCAGTGAATGGGGACTAGGAAGCAACAATGAGCAGTTCTTC
CASSEWGLGSNNEQFF
>NA|TRBV7-7|TRBJ2-1|NA
TGTGCCAGCAGCTTAAGCCCCTCAACCATGTTTGAGCAGTTCTTC
CASSLSPSTMFEQFF
>NA|TRBV2|TRBJ2-1|NA
TGTGCCAGCAGGAGCCCCCTGGCAGGAAGGGGCTACAATGAGCAGTTCTTC
CASRSPLAGRGYNEQFF
>few|TRBV5-1|TRBJ1-1|TRBD1
TGCGCCAGCAGCTTGGGCTCAGGGGGCCCGAGGACTGAAGCTTTCTTT
CASSLGSGGPRTEAFF
>NA|TRBV5-4|TRBJ2-1|NA
TGTGCCAGCAAGTTAGGGGGAAACACGCAGAACAATGAGCAGTTCTTC
CASKLGGNTQNNEQFF
>few|TRBV10-3|TRBJ1-1|NA
TGTGCCATCAGTGAGTCGGGAGAGGCTTTCTTT
CAISESGEAFF
>NA|TRBV3-1/TRBV3-2|TRBJ1-2|NA
TGTGCCAGCAGCCCTGACTCTACGGGCTACACCTTC
CASSPDSTGYTF
>NA|TRBV3-1/TRBV3-2|TRBJ1-2|NA
TGTGCCAGCAGCTCGAGCGAGAACTATGGCTACACCTTC
CASSSSENYGYTF
>NA|TRBV4-2|TRBJ2-7|NA
TGTGCCAGCAGCCAAGCGTTCAATGCGGGCTCCTACGAGCAGTACTTC
CASSQAFNAGSYEQYF
>once|TRBV2|TRBJ2-2|TRBD2
TGTGCCAGCAGTGGGACCGGGACTATGGTTGGGGAGCTGTTTTTT
CASSGTGTMVGELFF
>NA|TRBV2|TRBJ1-4|NA
TGTGCCAGCAGTGATAGACAGAGCGAAAAACTGTTTTTT
CASSDRQSEKLFF
>few|TRBV6-5|TRBJ1-5|NA
TGTGCCAGCAGGCGACAGGTTCACCAGCCCCAGCATTTT
CASRRQVHQPQHF
>NA|TRBV23-1|TRBJ2-7|NA
TGCGCCAGCAGTCGACCCCGGCGGCTAGCGAGGAACTACGAGCAGTACTTC
CASSRPRRLARNYEQYF